These 15 T cell receptor beta chains share one sample of origin, sequenced in a study of Ad26.COV2.S vaccination and SARS-CoV-2 variants. Method: immunoSEQ multiplex PCR; TCRdb's copy keeps in-frame clones and lacks some. The sample records 350,000 to 450,000 clones, around 84% being singletons. Sample treatment: approximately 18 received Ad26.COV2.S at low or high dose, single or two shots; 5 received placebo; per-sample allocation not given. Day 63 after the first injection of vaccine or placebo was the sampling time. The sequenced sample was peripheral blood, obtained in a trial of Ad26.COV2.S vaccine versus placebo. These receptors were taken from a person between 18 and 60 years old who received the Ad26.COV2.S COVID-19 vaccine or a placebo.

The chain links TRBV19 to TRBJ1-2; 8 bases map to TRBD1. CDR1 LNHDA and CDR2 SQIVND come from the germline V gene (reference sequence). V was clipped by 5 bases and J by 7 bases; unmatched bases: 12. The CDR3 extends over 15 amino acids. The CDR3 loop is CASSFQTGVIAGYTF. CDR3 coding DNA: TGTGCCAGTAGTTTCCAGACAGGGGTAATCGCTGGCTACACCTTC.

The J gene is TRBJ1-2, the V gene TRBV7-2; D remains unclear. Trimming pared 5 bases from V and 4 bases from J, leaving 11 bases between. CDR1 SGHTA and CDR2 FQGNSA come from the germline V gene. CDR3 size: 13 residues. The DNA of the CDR3 is TGTGCCAGCAGCGCTACAGAGATCTATGGCTACACCTTC. Translation gives CASSATEIYGYTF.

This sequence joins TRBV5-6 and TRBJ2-2, with TRBD1 matching 8 bases. The CDR3 length is 13 residues. Germline V gives CDR1 SGHDT, CDR2 YYEEEE. Trimming cost V 5 bases and J 5 bases; bases outside gene matches: 2. The CDR3 DNA reads TGTGCCAGCAGACGGACAGGGACCGGGGAGCTGTTTTTT. This gives the protein CASRRTGTGELFF.

This clone was recorded a few times. This sequence joins TRBV28 and TRBJ1-1, with D maybe TRBD1 (5 bases). With 2 bases removed from V and 3 bases from J, the gap between germline ends came to 7 bases. The CDR3 extends over 13 amino acids. CDR1 is MDHEN and CDR2 is SYDVKM in the germline V gene. The CDR3 nucleotides read TGTGCCAGCAGTTTAACGGGGGACACTGAAGCTTTCTTT. Translating gives CASSLTGDTEAFF.

V and J are TRBV7-6 and TRBJ2-5; the D gene is possibly TRBD2 (6 bases). Trimming left V 0 bases short and J 4 bases short, with 9 bases between. The CDR3 loop spans 14 amino acids. From germline, CDR1 is SGHVS and CDR2 FNYEAQ. The CDR3 region has the DNA TGTGCCAGCAGCTTAGCGCTCGGGGGAGAGACCCAGTACTTC. It translates to CASSLALGGETQYF. The entire variable domain, with the rest obtained from reference TRBV7-6 and TRBJ2-5, is as follows: GAGVSQSPRYKVTKRGQDVALRCDPISGHVSLYWYRQALGQGPEFLTYFNYEAQQDKSGLPNDRFSAERPEGSISTLTIQRTEQRDSAMYRCASSLALGGETQYFGPGTRLLVL.

The chain combines TRBV7-6 with TRBJ1-5; D is unresolved. This CDR3 is 14 amino acids long. The ends were cut back, 3 bases at V and 5 bases at J, with 11 bases in the middle. The germline CDR1 and CDR2 sequences are SGHVS and FNYEAQ. CDR3 bases: TGTGCCAGCAGCTTTTCGGGTTTAGATCAGCCCCAGCATTTT. This translates into CASSFSGLDQPQHF.

The rearrangement joins TRBV29-1 to TRBJ2-7, with D perhaps TRBD1 (5 bases). Trimming took 0 bases from V and 3 from J, leaving 15 bases between them. Germline lookup yields CDR1 SQVTM and CDR2 ANQGSEA. The CDR3 spans 15 residues. The CDR3 here is CSVEDSRGLDYEQYF. The CDR3 DNA reads TGCAGCGTTGAAGATTCAAGGGGCTTGGACTACGAGCAGTACTTC.

The genes are TRBV2 and TRBJ1-2; D is possibly TRBD1 (6 bases). The CDR3 runs to 14 residues. CDR1 SNHLY and CDR2 FYNNEI come from the germline V gene. The ends were cut back, 0 bases at V and 3 bases at J, with 8 bases in the middle. The CDR3 spells CASSEARQDYGYTF. For the CDR3, the DNA is TGTGCCAGCAGTGAAGCCAGACAGGACTATGGCTACACCTTC.

The chain recombines TRBV20-1 with TRBJ2-5; D unresolved. V was cut by 3 bases and J by 1 base, with 6 bases left in between. CDR3 length: 12 residues. CDR1 and CDR2 (germline): DFQATT, SNEGSKA (reference sequence). CDR3 residues: CSASNSQETQYF. The CDR3 nucleotides are TGCAGTGCTAGTAATAGCCAAGAGACCCAGTACTTC.

The chain links TRBV24-1 to TRBJ2-3; 10 bases are shared with TRBD2. Germline V lookup: CDR1 KGHDR, CDR2 SFDVKD. With 5 bases clipped from V and 6 bases from J, the junction kept 13 bases outside the gene matches. The CDR3 covers 17 residues. The CDR3 region has the DNA TGTGCCACCAGTGCCATGGGAAGCGGGAGGGCAAAGGATACGCAGTATTTT. Its translation: CATSAMGSGRAKDTQYF.

The rearrangement links TRBV5-4 to TRBJ1-4; 9 bases align to TRBD1. Per germline, CDR1 SGHNT and CDR2 YYREEE (reference sequence). This CDR3 region has 15 residues. J gave up 8 bases and V 5 bases, and 10 bases lay outside the gene matches. This CDR3 reads CASRNYRDRDEKLFF. The CDR3 nucleotides read TGTGCCAGCAGGAACTACCGGGACAGGGACGAAAAACTGTTTTTT. Full variable domain (missing parts from reference TRBV5-4 and TRBJ1-4): ETGVTQSPTHLIKTRGQQVTLRCSSQSGHNTVSWYQQALGQGPQFIFQYYREEENGRGNFPPRFSGLQFPNYSSELNVNALELDDSALYLCASRNYRDRDEKLFFGSGTQLSVL.

This clone was observed at least ten times. The CDR3 protein is CASNYPEYEQYF. CDR3 bases: TGTGCCAGCAATTACCCCGAATACGAGCAGTACTTC. The V call is TRBV2, the J call TRBJ2-7; D gene unclear. The CDR3 is 12 amino acids. Trimming removed 7 bases from V and 4 bases from J, with 11 bases in between. Germline V CDR1 and CDR2: SNHLY, FYNNEI.

The chain recombines TRBV7-8 with TRBJ1-1; D unclear. The germline V gene encodes CDR1 SGHVS and CDR2 FQNEAQ. Trimming shortened V by 5 bases and J by 0 bases, and 7 bases separated the two germline ends. This CDR3 is built from 13 residues. CDR3 in amino acids: CASSNYLNTEAFF. The DNA of the CDR3 is TGTGCCAGCAGCAATTACTTGAACACTGAAGCTTTCTTT.

V and J are TRBV10-3 and TRBJ2-5; 9 bases are a match to TRBD1. The CDR3 totals 14 residues. Germline CDR1 and CDR2: ENHRY and SYGVKD. V was clipped by 5 bases and J by 5 bases; unmatched bases: 6. The CDR3 bases are TGTGCCATCAGTCTACAGGGGGCTAGGGAGACCCAGTACTTC. Its protein is CAISLQGARETQYF.

The chain couples TRBV2 to TRBJ1-3; D remains ambiguous. There are 14 residues in the CDR3. Germline V lookup: CDR1 SNHLY, CDR2 FYNNEI. Trimming removed 4 bases at V and 4 bases at J, with 11 bases between. CDR3 sequence (DNA): TGTGCCAGCAGTGTTAAGGGAACGGGAAACACCATATATTTT. Its translation is CASSVKGTGNTIYF.